This T cell receptor (beta chain) was captured in a study of CD4 T cells in relation to SARS-CoV-2 and coronaviruses. As to this clone: The antigen is not known.

Method: immunoSEQ multiplex PCR; TCRdb's copy keeps in-frame clones and lacks some. The top ten hold approximately 4.5% of the sample, which has about 38,000 clones, about four fifths seen once. Per the germline V gene, CDR1 is GTSNPN and CDR2 is SVGIG (reference sequence). The CDR3 is 14 residues long. V shed 3 bases and J 6 bases; nucleotides not matched to a gene: 2. Sequenced input: naive CD4+ T cells from PBMCs, cultured in vitro. Subset meaning: naive CD4+ T cells isolated by negative enrichment. This chain uses TRBV30 with TRBJ2-2; 12 bases agree with TRBD2. The receptor's source is an adult with COVID-19. CDR3 in amino acids: CAWRLAGGPGELFF. Here the CDR3 DNA reads TGTGCCTGGAGGCTAGCGGGAGGGCCCGGGGAGCTGTTTTTT.